One sample yielded the 12 T cell receptor beta chains listed below, sequenced in a study of early T cells in non-severe SARS-CoV-2 infection. TCRdb re-called the 5' RACE reads through MiXCR, storing one row per CDR3 protein. This repertoire shows 45,000 to 60,000 distinct CDR3 sequences, approximately 9.9% found once; its top ten account for about a fifth. The sample was whole blood. The origin of the receptors is an adult who was a healthcare worker with PCR-confirmed SARS-CoV-2 infection or an uninfected control (not recorded which).

This clonotype occurred a few times. The chain couples TRBV7-2 to TRBJ1-2; D might be TRBD1 (6 bases). V lost 2 bases and J lost 2, with 9 bases in between. CDR3 length: 14 amino acids. From germline, CDR1 is SGHTA and CDR2 FQGNSA. The CDR3 DNA sequence: TGTGCCAGCAGCTTACGGACAGAAAACTATGGCTACACCTTC. Translation gives CASSLRTENYGYTF. Drawing the rest from reference TRBV7-2 and TRBJ1-2, the complete variable domain is GAGVSQSPSNKVTEKGKDVELRCDPISGHTALYWYRQSLGQGLEFLIYFQGNSAPDKSGLPSDRFSAERTGGSVSTLTIQRTQQEDSAVYLCASSLRTENYGYTFGSGTRLTVV.

V and J are TRBV5-4 and TRBJ2-3; the D gene is possibly TRBD2 (5 bases). V lost 4 bases and J 2 bases, leaving 14 bases between the germline ends. Germline V gene sequence: CDR1 SGHNT, CDR2 YYREEE (reference sequence). This CDR3 has 15 residues. In DNA, the CDR3 is TGTGCCAGCAGCCCGATTAGCGCCTCCACAGATACGCAGTATTTT. This translates into CASSPISASTDTQYF.

This clonotype was picked up a small number of times. The genes are TRBV18 and TRBJ1-6; no clear D. Trimming took 5 bases from V and 0 from J, leaving 8 bases between them. Per germline, CDR1 KGHSH and CDR2 LQKENI. The CDR3 sequence is 15 residues long. This CDR3 is CASSADSSYNSPLHF. The CDR3 nucleotides are TGTGCCAGCTCAGCAGATAGCTCCTATAATTCACCCCTCCACTTT.

This clonotype appeared a few times. The genes are TRBV20-1 and TRBJ1-5, with 7 bases identical to TRBD1. V shed 3 bases, J shed 5 bases, and the junction held 7 bases outside the gene matches. Germline lookup yields CDR1 DFQATT and CDR2 SNEGSKA (reference sequence). The CDR3 has 14 residues. CDR3 residues: CSASGGQVDQPQHF. CDR3 sequence (DNA): TGCAGTGCTAGTGGTGGACAGGTGGATCAGCCCCAGCATTTT.

About this clonotype: Since a much larger clone is just one base distant, this may be a read error. The J gene is TRBJ2-7, the V gene TRBV25-1, with no clear D. Trimming left V 3 bases short and J 5 bases short, with 14 bases between. Germline V gives CDR1 MGHDK, CDR2 SYGVNS. The CDR3 has 14 residues. The CDR3 nucleotides read TGTGCCAGCAGTGATAGTGCCCCCTCGGACGAGCAGTACTTC. Protein: CASSDSAPSDEQYF.

This clonotype showed up just a few times. The genes are TRBV4-1 and TRBJ2-1; D unresolved. Trimming pared 5 bases from V and 9 bases from J, leaving 14 bases between. CDR3 length: 13 amino acids. Germline V gives CDR1 MGHRA, CDR2 YSYEKL. CDR3 nucleotide sequence: TGCGCCAGCAGCTTCACGCAAAATGGTGAGCAGTTCTTC. Translation gives CASSFTQNGEQFF.

This clonotype turned up a few times. The chain recombines TRBV12-3 or TRBV12-4 with TRBJ2-3; D is uncertain. Trimming took 2 bases from V and 4 from J, leaving 7 bases between them. The CDR3 runs 13 residues. The CDR3 coding sequence is TGTGCCAGCAGTTTATCGGCAGCAGATACGCAGTATTTT. This encodes CASSLSAADTQYF.

The chain uses TRBV7-9 and TRBJ1-2; no reliable D call. Germline lookup yields CDR1 SEHNR and CDR2 FQNEAQ (reference sequence). The V gene lost 4 bases and the J gene lost 7 bases, with 19 bases spanning the gap. CDR3 length: 15 amino acids. The CDR3 reads CASSSVFWEEGGYTF. The CDR3, as DNA: TGTGCCAGCAGCTCCGTTTTTTGGGAAGAGGGTGGCTACACCTTC. Drawing the rest from reference TRBV7-9 and TRBJ1-2, the complete variable domain is DTGVSQNPRHKITKRGQNVTFRCDPISEHNRLYWYRQTLGQGPEFLTYFQNEAQLEKSRLLSDRFSAERPKGSFSTLEIQRTEQGDSAMYLCASSSVFWEEGGYTFGSGTRLTVV.

This clonotype turned up a few times. This rearrangement joins TRBV6-2 or TRBV6-3 to TRBJ2-7, with D hard to call. The CDR3 runs to 15 residues. Trimming removed 6 bases at V and 1 base at J, with 16 bases between. CDR1 is MNHEY, CDR2 SVGEGT, per germline. The CDR3 sequence: CASSFAGFPSYEQYF. In nucleotides, the CDR3 is TGTGCCAGCAGCTTTGCCGGCTTTCCTTCCTACGAGCAGTACTTC.

This clonotype was seen more than once but under ten times. This chain uses TRBV12-3 or TRBV12-4 with TRBJ1-2, with D unclear. The germline V and J ends were trimmed by 3 bases and 8 bases, with 16 bases remaining between them. The CDR3 totals 14 residues. The CDR3 region is CASSFSGSGYGYTF. In DNA, the CDR3 is TGTGCCAGCAGTTTTAGTGGCAGTGGCTACGGCTACACCTTC.

This clonotype was seen a handful of times. V usage is TRBV19 and J usage is TRBJ2-7; D may be TRBD1 (6 bases). The CDR3 contains 14 residues. With 4 bases removed from V and 4 bases from J, the gap between germline ends came to 14 bases. Germline V gives CDR1 LNHDA, CDR2 SQIVND (reference sequence). The CDR3 is CASSTGTLLYEQYF. In nucleotides, the CDR3 is TGTGCCAGTAGTACCGGGACACTCCTTTACGAGCAGTACTTC.

This clonotype came up many times. The chain couples TRBV20-1 to TRBJ2-1, with 7 nucleotides matching TRBD2. Germline CDR1 reads DFQATT; CDR2 reads SNEGSKA (reference sequence). Trimming cost V 7 bases and J 1 base; bases outside gene matches: 10. This CDR3 comprises 15 residues. CDR3 nucleotides: TGCAGTGGCAGAGGGCGGGGGTCTTCCTACAATGAGCAGTTCTTC. It translates to CSGRGRGSSYNEQFF.